This T cell receptor (beta chain) originates from a study of radiotherapy plus CTLA-4 blockade in lung cancer. Study-wide context: Disease control reached 31%, with objective responses in under 20%.

Profiling relied on immunoSEQ multiplex PCR, and the TCRdb table lists in-frame clones only, not all of them. The table shows 50,000 to 65,000 clones, with 75% to 85% occurring only once. This CDR3 has 17 amino acids. CDR1 and CDR2 from the germline V gene are MGHRA and YSYEKL. With 4 bases removed from V and 0 bases from J, the gap between germline ends came to 13 bases. Focal radiation plus CTLA-4 blockade with ipilimumab was administered to patients who had chemo-refractory metastatic non-small-cell lung cancer. This sequence was found in a human donor with non-small cell lung cancer who had a complete response to radiotherapy plus ipilimumab. The source was peripheral blood, collected from a patient treated with radiotherapy plus ipilimumab. The rearrangement joins TRBV4-1 to TRBJ1-6; D perhaps matches TRBD1 (5 bases). The CDR3, as DNA: TGCGCCAGCAGCCCCCACAGGTCGCGCTCCTATAATTCACCCCTCCACTTT. This codes for CASSPHRSRSYNSPLHF.